These 25 T cell receptor beta chains originate from one sample sequenced in a study of blood T cell dynamics during melanoma immunotherapy. Noted time point: week 3, after first cycle of checkpoint inhibitor. Profiling relied on immunoSEQ multiplex PCR, and the TCRdb table lists in-frame clones only, not all of them. The sample shows 6,000 or so clones, roughly 78% of them seen only once. Sequenced here: blood, sampled from a patient treated with checkpoint blockade. The receptors stem from a human donor with melanoma.

The chain carries TRBV6-5 and TRBJ2-7, with 8 bases matching TRBD1. Germline V gene data show CDR1 as MNHEY and CDR2 as SVGAGI. With V trimmed by 7 bases and J by 5 bases, 10 bases remained unmatched. CDR3 length equals 14 residues. The CDR3 is CASTGAGGKDEQYF. CDR3 sequence (DNA): TGTGCCAGCACCGGGGCAGGGGGCAAGGACGAGCAGTACTTC.

This chain joins TRBV29-1 and TRBJ1-5; TRBD1 matches at 11 bases. V gave up 7 bases and J gave up 6 bases; unmatched junction bases: 5. This CDR3 has 13 residues. Germline loops: CDR1 SQVTM, CDR2 ANQGSEA. The CDR3 loop is CSAGQGEGQPQHF. CDR3 nucleotide sequence: TGCAGCGCGGGACAGGGGGAAGGTCAGCCCCAGCATTTT.

The V and J genes are TRBV11-1 and TRBJ2-7; D uncertain. Germline V gives CDR1 SGHAT, CDR2 FQDESV (reference sequence). CDR3 length: 15 amino acids. Trimming removed 3 bases from V and 1 base from J, with 13 bases in between. The CDR3 region has the DNA TGTGCCAGCAGCTTCGGCAGGTATCCATCCTACGAGCAGTACTTC. Translating gives CASSFGRYPSYEQYF.

Here the CDR3 reads CAIRPQGIRYEQYF. The CDR3 DNA sequence: TGTGCCATCAGGCCACAGGGAATAAGATACGAGCAGTACTTC. The rearrangement links TRBV10-3 to TRBJ2-7; D perhaps matches TRBD1 (6 bases). Germline values: CDR1 ENHRY, CDR2 SYGVKD. V lost 6 bases and J 4 bases, leaving 16 bases between the germline ends. The CDR3 is 14 residues long.

The chain is built from TRBV15 and TRBJ2-1, with 7 bases fitting TRBD1. Germline V gene lookup returns CDR1 LNHNV and CDR2 YYDKDF (reference sequence). The trim removed 8 bases at V and 2 bases at J, leaving 6 bases unmatched. CDR3 length equals 14 residues. This chain's CDR3 is CATGEGGPYNEQFF. CDR3 sequence (DNA): TGTGCCACCGGGGAAGGGGGCCCCTACAATGAGCAGTTCTTC.

The V call is TRBV18, the J call TRBJ1-5, with D possibly matching TRBD1 (6 bases). The ends were cut back, 3 bases at V and 5 bases at J, with 17 bases in the middle. There are 16 residues in the CDR3. In germline, CDR1 is KGHSH, CDR2 LQKENI. The DNA of the CDR3 is TGTGCCAGCTCACCTCTTGGGGGGCTCAATGATCAGCCCCAGCATTTT. It translates to CASSPLGGLNDQPQHF.

The chain is built from TRBV4-1 and TRBJ1-1; a weak D match, TRBD1 (6 bases). Germline CDR1 is MGHRA and CDR2 is YSYEKL. CDR3 size: 15 residues. Trimming stripped 1 base from V and 4 bases from J, with 13 bases between. CDR3 amino acids: CASSQAREGGTEAFF. The CDR3, as DNA: TGCGCCAGCAGCCAAGCCAGGGAGGGGGGCACTGAAGCTTTCTTT.

This rearrangement joins TRBV7-2 to TRBJ2-3; D is unresolved. Germline CDR1 is SGHTA and CDR2 is FQGNSA. Trimming took 1 base from V and 2 from J, leaving 7 bases between them. The CDR3 sequence is 14 residues long. The CDR3 DNA follows: TGTGCCAGCAGCTTAGTAGGGTTCACAGATACGCAGTATTTT. Translation: CASSLVGFTDTQYF.

This clone was counted only a few times. V gene TRBV5-1 combines with J gene TRBJ2-7; 7 bases align to TRBD1. With V trimmed by 2 bases and J by 4 bases, 6 bases remained unmatched. The CDR3 is made up of 14 amino acids. Looked up from germline, CDR1 is SGHRS and CDR2 is YFSETQ. CDR3 loop: CASSFGTAKYEQYF. As DNA, the CDR3 is TGCGCCAGCAGCTTCGGGACAGCCAAATACGAGCAGTACTTC.

V usage is TRBV7-2 and J usage is TRBJ2-1; the D gene is possibly TRBD2 (5 bases). CDR1 is SGHTA and CDR2 is FQGNSA in the germline V gene. The length of the CDR3 is 12 residues. Trimming pared 8 bases from V and 0 bases from J, leaving 5 bases between. The chain's CDR3 is CASGSSYNEQFF. The CDR3 coding sequence is TGTGCCAGCGGGAGCTCCTACAATGAGCAGTTCTTC.

The chain links TRBV15 to TRBJ1-1, with D perhaps TRBD1 (5 bases). Trimming cost V 0 bases and J 2 bases, with 10 bases left between them. Germline CDR1 reads LNHNV; CDR2 reads YYDKDF (reference sequence). The CDR3 sequence is 15 residues long. The CDR3 sequence: CATSRDGGLNTEAFF. The CDR3 DNA is TGTGCCACCAGCAGAGATGGGGGACTTAACACTGAAGCTTTCTTT.

The chain combines TRBV28 with TRBJ2-3; D is unclear. Germline CDR1 is MDHEN and CDR2 is SYDVKM. The CDR3 loop spans 13 amino acids. V was cut by 2 bases and J by 4 bases, with 7 bases left in between. CDR3 DNA sequence: TGTGCCAGCAGTTTAAGGTCGGCAGATACGCAGTATTTT. Its protein is CASSLRSADTQYF.

The gene calls are TRBV6-5 and TRBJ1-3; D might be TRBD1 (5 bases). Trimming removed 0 bases from V and 0 bases from J, with 9 bases in between. In germline, CDR1 is MNHEY, CDR2 SVGAGI. The CDR3 is made up of 16 amino acids. The CDR3 DNA is TGTGCCAGCAGTTACTCGTACAGGTCCTCTGGAAACACCATATATTTT. This gives the protein CASSYSYRSSGNTIYF.

The chain recombines TRBV28 with TRBJ2-7, with 7 bases identical to TRBD1. CDR1 and CDR2 from the germline V gene are MDHEN and SYDVKM. V lost 7 bases to trimming and J lost 5 bases; unmatched junction nucleotides: 5. The CDR3 has 12 amino acids. The CDR3 bases are TGTGCCAGCATGACAGGGCGGAACGAGCAGTACTTC. Translated, it gives CASMTGRNEQYF. Using reference TRBV28 and TRBJ2-7 for the parts outside the CDR3, the full variable domain is DVKVTQSSRYLVKRTGEKVFLECVQDMDHENMFWYRQDPGLGLRLIYFSYDVKMKEKGDIPEGYSVSREKKERFSLILESASTNQTSMYLCASMTGRNEQYFGPGTRLTVT.

The J gene is TRBJ1-2, the V gene TRBV2, with a tentative D call TRBD1 (6 bases). The CDR3 covers 15 residues. Trimming pared 7 bases from V and 3 bases from J, leaving 18 bases between. Germline lookup yields CDR1 SNHLY and CDR2 FYNNEI. DNA for the CDR3: TGTGCCAGCACTCTCATGGGGGGACAAGACTATGGCTACACCTTC. Its protein product is CASTLMGGQDYGYTF.

The rearrangement joins TRBV7-2 to TRBJ2-7, with D perhaps matching TRBD1 (6 bases). The V and J ends lost 1 base and 0 bases respectively, with 16 bases between them. This CDR3 region has 17 residues. Germline V gene data show CDR1 as SGHTA and CDR2 as FQGNSA. The CDR3 here is CASSLVIGTLDSYEQYF. The CDR3 DNA sequence: TGTGCCAGCAGCTTAGTAATCGGGACACTGGACTCCTACGAGCAGTACTTC.

This clone was recorded a few times. Other DNA sequences in the same sample also yield this CDR3. The chain carries TRBV19 and TRBJ2-2, with a weak D call TRBD2 (6 bases). Germline V gene sequence: CDR1 LNHDA, CDR2 SQIVND (reference sequence). V shed 5 bases and J shed 3 bases, with 13 bases lying between them. CDR3 size: 15 residues. The CDR3 reads CASSPPGTYTGELFF. The DNA of the CDR3 is TGTGCCAGTAGTCCGCCCGGGACTTACACCGGGGAGCTGTTTTTT.

V usage is TRBV10-3 and J usage is TRBJ2-1, with 10 bases identical to TRBD1. The CDR3 sequence is 17 residues long. Germline V gives CDR1 ENHRY, CDR2 SYGVKD. Unmatched junction bases numbered 16, after V lost 6 bases and J lost 8 bases. CDR3: CAISAPPGTGDRDEQFF. As DNA, the CDR3 is TGTGCCATCAGCGCGCCCCCCGGGACAGGGGATCGTGATGAGCAGTTCTTC.

This clone has a handful of counts. The CDR3 DNA follows: TGTGCCAGCAGCCTCGGACAGGGGTTCTACGAGCAGTACTTC. Its translation is CASSLGQGFYEQYF. The chain couples TRBV6-5 to TRBJ2-7, with 9 bases lining up with TRBD1. Germline lookup yields CDR1 MNHEY and CDR2 SVGAGI. The CDR3 runs 14 residues. With V trimmed by 6 bases and J by 3 bases, 6 bases remained unmatched.

The chain is built from TRBV5-6 and TRBJ1-2; D is possibly TRBD1 (5 bases). V lost 3 bases to trimming and J lost 8 bases, with 17 bases between them. Germline loops: CDR1 SGHDT, CDR2 YYEEEE. The CDR3 is 14 residues long. CDR3 residues: CASSSTQGPGGYTF. CDR3 in DNA: TGTGCCAGCAGCTCAACCCAGGGACCTGGGGGCTACACCTTC.

V gene TRBV5-6 combines with J gene TRBJ2-3; 7 nucleotides match TRBD1. The CDR3 sequence is 15 residues long. J was trimmed by 3 bases and V by 4 bases; bases with no gene match: 8. Germline V lookup: CDR1 SGHDT, CDR2 YYEEEE. CDR3 protein: CASSPRQGVTDTQYF. Here the CDR3 DNA reads TGTGCCAGCAGCCCACGACAGGGTGTTACAGATACGCAGTATTTT.

V is TRBV9 and J is TRBJ2-1; no reliable D call. The CDR3 sequence is 13 residues long. The germline V gene has CDR1 SGDLS and CDR2 YYNGEE. The germline V and J ends were trimmed by 0 bases and 5 bases, with 6 bases remaining between them. This chain's CDR3 is CASSVAWDNEQFF. The CDR3 DNA sequence: TGTGCCAGCAGCGTAGCCTGGGACAATGAGCAGTTCTTC.

This chain uses TRBV5-8 with TRBJ2-7; D not resolved. The CDR3 totals 14 residues. The germline gives CDR1 SGHTS, CDR2 YDEGEE. Trimming shortened V by 1 base and J by 3 bases, and 11 bases separated the two germline ends. Written as DNA, the CDR3 is TGTGCCAGCAGCTTGTCGGCCATGAGCTACGAGCAGTACTTC. Residues: CASSLSAMSYEQYF.

This chain joins TRBV7-9 and TRBJ1-1; D gene ambiguous. Trimming pared 4 bases from V and 3 bases from J, leaving 21 bases between. The CDR3 is made up of 17 amino acids. The V gene's germline CDR1 is SEHNR and CDR2 FQNEAQ (reference sequence). The CDR3, as DNA: TGTGCCAGCAGCTCTCCCACAAGGGAGTTGGTAGACACTGAAGCTTTCTTT. It translates to CASSSPTRELVDTEAFF. The full variable domain, in which reference TRBV7-9 and TRBJ1-1 provide the parts outside the CDR3, is DTGVSQNPRHKITKRGQNVTFRCDPISEHNRLYWYRQTLGQGPEFLTYFQNEAQLEKSRLLSDRFSAERPKGSFSTLEIQRTEQGDSAMYLCASSSPTRELVDTEAFFGQGTRLTVV.

The chain links TRBV7-9 to TRBJ1-6, with 7 bases fitting TRBD1. CDR3 length: 13 residues. Germline V lookup: CDR1 SEHNR, CDR2 FQNEAQ (reference sequence). V shed 5 bases, J shed 8 bases, and the junction held 3 bases outside the gene matches. CDR3 in DNA: TGTGCCAGCAGCCTCGGGACAGATTCACCCCTCCACTTT. Protein sequence: CASSLGTDSPLHF.